The 13 T cell receptor beta chains given below trace back to one sample, sequenced in a study of shared clonotypes between healthy human individuals. Libraries were prepared by immunoSEQ multiplex PCR; TCRdb keeps only in-frame clonotypes and omits some of them. Of hundreds of thousands of clones listed, 60% to 75% are singletons. The sample taken for sequencing was memory CD4+ T cells sorted from blood. Subset: CD45RA-negative fraction. The origin of the receptors is a woman aged 25 to 39 in good health.

The V gene is TRBV5-1, the J gene TRBJ2-7; TRBD2 matches 7 bases. This CDR3 is 15 amino acids long. J lost 2 bases, V lost 1 base, and 6 bases had no gene match. Germline CDR1 is SGHRS and CDR2 is YFSETQ. CDR3 nucleotides: TGCGCCAGCAGCTTGCTAACTAGCGCTGCCTACGAGCAGTACTTC. Translation: CASSLLTSAAYEQYF.

J is TRBJ2-1 and V is TRBV4-1, with TRBD2 matching over 9 bases. J gave up 13 bases and V 3 bases, and 13 bases lay outside the gene matches. This CDR3 is 15 amino acids long. Germline V gene data show CDR1 as MGHRA and CDR2 as YSYEKL. The CDR3 sequence is CASSQGALAGRLQFF. CDR3 bases: TGCGCCAGCAGCCAGGGTGCCCTAGCGGGACGGTTACAGTTCTTC.

The chain links TRBV5-1 to TRBJ2-7, with a tentative D call TRBD2 (5 bases). The CDR3 has 15 amino acids. Germline V gene data show CDR1 as SGHRS and CDR2 as YFSETQ. V shed 1 base and J shed 5 bases, with 16 bases lying between them. CDR3 protein: CASSLSGLVFHEQYF. The CDR3 DNA sequence: TGCGCCAGCAGCTTGTCGGGATTGGTTTTCCACGAGCAGTACTTC.

This chain links TRBV10-3 with TRBJ2-5, with 7 bases matching TRBD2. The germline V gene encodes CDR1 ENHRY and CDR2 SYGVKD. This CDR3 is built from 17 residues. The trim removed 3 bases at V and 4 bases at J, leaving 14 bases unmatched. CDR3: CAISDGGSRRAGETQYF. The CDR3, as DNA: TGTGCCATCAGTGATGGCGGGAGCCGTCGAGCCGGAGAGACCCAGTACTTC.

Note on this clone: A read error may be the cause here, since a much bigger clone is one base away. The genes are TRBV11-1 and TRBJ2-7; D unclear. Germline CDR1 reads SGHAT; CDR2 reads FQDESV (reference sequence). The V end was cut by 5 bases, the J end by 3 bases, with 5 bases between. The CDR3 totals 11 residues. The CDR3 DNA sequence: TGTGCCAGCAGCATCAACTACGAGCAGTACTTC. As protein: CASSINYEQYF.

This clone was observed many times. The gene calls are TRBV5-1 and TRBJ2-1; a possible D gene is TRBD2 (6 bases). The CDR3 covers 14 residues. Looked up from germline, CDR1 is SGHRS and CDR2 is YFSETQ. V was pared by 6 bases and J by 5 bases, with 15 bases between. CDR3 amino acids: CASTRDQRDNEQFF. CDR3 in DNA: TGCGCCAGCACCCGGGACCAGCGGGACAATGAGCAGTTCTTC. The complete variable domain, with remaining parts taken from reference TRBV5-1 and TRBJ2-1, reads KAGVTQTPRYLIKTRGQQVTLSCSPISGHRSVSWYQQTPGQGLQFLFEYFSETQRNKGNFPGRFSGRQFSNSRSEMNVSTLELGDSALYLCASTRDQRDNEQFFGPGTRLTVL.

Regarding this clone: The junction shows a germline mismatch at one end, possibly a read error. This sequence joins TRBV2 and TRBJ2-1; D tentatively reads TRBD1 or TRBD2 (5 bases each). The CDR3 runs 13 residues. Germline CDR1 is SNHLY and CDR2 is FYNNEI. The CDR3 region has the DNA TGTGCCAGCAGCCTAGGGGCCGGGACGTCCGTACTCTTC. It yields the protein CASSLGAGTSVLF.

J is TRBJ2-4 and V is TRBV29-1; D gene unclear. This CDR3 contains 10 residues. Germline V gives CDR1 SQVTM, CDR2 ANQGSEA. V dropped 6 bases and J dropped 6 bases, with 6 bases sitting between them. The CDR3 coding sequence is TGCAGCGTCAAGACAAACATTCAGTACTTC. It codes for CSVKTNIQYF.

This chain joins TRBV10-2 and TRBJ2-7; 10 bases align to TRBD2. Germline assignment: CDR1 WSHSY and CDR2 SAAADI. The CDR3 length is 13 residues. Losses at the gene ends were 6 bases for V and 5 bases for J; bases not matched to a gene: 4. The CDR3 sequence is CASRPSGSDEQYF. CDR3 nucleotide sequence: TGCGCCAGCAGACCTAGCGGGAGCGACGAGCAGTACTTC.

The CDR3 nucleotides are TGCGCCAGCAGCCAAGACAGGTTCAATGAGCAGTTCTTC. Translating it yields CASSQDRFNEQFF. This chain joins TRBV4-1 and TRBJ2-1; D remains unclear. The V gene's germline CDR1 is MGHRA and CDR2 YSYEKL. The V and J ends lost 0 bases and 6 bases respectively, with 6 bases between them. The CDR3 length is 13 residues.

In this sample, this clone turned up a few times. The V and J genes are TRBV29-1 and TRBJ2-1, with D perhaps matching TRBD1 or TRBD2 (5 bases each). The CDR3 is 10 residues long. Trimming removed 7 bases from V and 5 bases from J, with 6 bases in between. CDR1 is SQVTM and CDR2 is ANQGSEA in the germline V gene. CDR3 amino acids: CSGGHNEQFF. The CDR3 DNA follows: TGCAGCGGGGGACACAATGAGCAGTTCTTC.

The chain joins TRBV4-1 to TRBJ2-1; 8 bases are a match to TRBD2. The trim removed 4 bases at V and 4 bases at J, leaving 9 bases unmatched. The CDR3 consists of 16 residues. Germline CDR1 and CDR2: MGHRA and YSYEKL. CDR3 loop: CASSRESGRQYNEQFF. As DNA, the CDR3 is TGCGCCAGCAGCCGAGAAAGCGGGAGACAGTACAATGAGCAGTTCTTC.

There are a few counts of this clone. This chain links TRBV27 with TRBJ1-2, with a weak D call TRBD1 (5 bases). Germline CDR1 and CDR2: MNHEY and SMNVEV (reference sequence). The CDR3 contains 15 residues. V gave up 8 bases and J gave up 2 bases, with 18 bases separating them. CDR3: CASAPGPSWNYGYTF. In DNA, the CDR3 is TGTGCCAGCGCCCCGGGGCCCAGCTGGAACTATGGCTACACCTTC.